These T cell receptor beta chains were read from a single sample in a study of cytomegalovirus exposure and HLA in healthy donors. Assay used: immunoSEQ multiplex PCR; TCRdb lists only in-frame clones, some missing. The sample has 100,000 to 150,000 clones; about 80% are singletons. The sample comprised PBMCs. The receptors derive from a female donor in good health and CMV-seropositive. Both conserved end residues are part of each CDR3. D genes are given only for firm matches. Not all rows give a size; the values are once, few, many and, for expanded clones, a class.

J | V | size | D | CDR3 | DNA
TRBJ1-1 | TRBV7-2 | NA | TRBD1 | CASSLQGVNTEAFF | TGTGCCAGCAGCTTACAGGGGGTGAACACTGAAGCTTTCTTT
TRBJ2-3 | TRBV5-1 | NA | TRBD1 | CASSWGQGGTDTQYF | TGCGCCAGCAGCTGGGGACAGGGTGGCACAGATACGCAGTATTTT
TRBJ1-6 | TRBV7-8 | NA | NA | CASSFGSSPLHF | TGTGCCAGCAGCTTCGGGTCTTCACCCCTCCACTTT
TRBJ2-6 | TRBV5-4 | NA | NA | CASSAVDGANVLTF | TGTGCCAGCAGCGCAGTTGATGGGGCCAACGTCCTGACTTTC
TRBJ1-5 | TRBV19 | NA | NA | CASSSDGSQPQHF | TGTGCCAGTAGCTCCGACGGGTCGCAGCCCCAGCATTTT
TRBJ1-4 | TRBV30 | few | NA | CAWSQGTDEKLFF | TGTGCCTGGAGTCAAGGAACAGATGAAAAACTGTTTTTT
TRBJ2-2 | TRBV28 | NA | NA | CASQVAGGYFTGELFF | TGTGCCAGCCAAGTTGCAGGAGGATATTTCACCGGGGAGCTGTTTTTT
TRBJ1-2 | TRBV11-2 | NA | TRBD1 | CASSLDRTGTGYTF | TGTGCCAGCAGCTTAGATCGGACAGGGACTGGCTACACCTTC
TRBJ2-7 | TRBV5-1 | NA | TRBD2 | CASSPGGGKGDEQYF | TGCGCCAGCAGTCCCGGGGGGGGGAAAGGCGACGAGCAGTACTTC
TRBJ1-6 | TRBV2 | NA | TRBD1 | CASSHRDRSNSPLHF | TGTGCCAGCAGTCACCGGGACAGGTCTAATTCACCCCTCCACTTT
TRBJ2-3 | TRBV5-1 | NA | NA | CASSLSDRMTDTQYF | TGCGCCAGCAGCTTATCCGACAGGATGACAGATACGCAGTATTTT
TRBJ2-3 | TRBV5-1 | few | TRBD2 | CASSSLQGTSGGGTDTQYF | TGCGCCAGCAGCTCCTTGCAGGGGACTAGCGGGGGCGGGACAGATACGCAGTATTTT
TRBJ2-2 | TRBV4-2 | NA | TRBD2 | CASSQDQLAGGRTGELFF | TGTGCCAGCAGCCAAGATCAACTAGCGGGGGGTCGGACCGGGGAGCTGTTTTTT
TRBJ1-1 | TRBV19 | NA | NA | CASSLTGLTEAFF | TGTGCCAGTAGCCTAACAGGGCTTACTGAAGCTTTCTTT
TRBJ2-3 | TRBV7-6 | NA | NA | CASSRGTSTDTQYF | TGTGCCAGCAGTCGGGGGACGTCGACAGATACGCAGTATTTT
TRBJ2-1 | TRBV5-4 | NA | NA | CASSLVQGRGEQFF | TGTGCCAGCAGCTTGGTACAGGGACGGGGTGAGCAGTTCTTC
TRBJ1-6 | TRBV7-6 | NA | NA | CASSPLSNSPLHF | TGTGCCAGCAGCCCTTTGAGTAATTCACCCCTCCACTTT
TRBJ2-7 | TRBV2 | few | TRBD1 | CASRRDRGYEQYF | TGTGCCAGCAGAAGGGACAGGGGATACGAGCAGTACTTC
TRBJ2-7 | TRBV18 | NA | TRBD1 | CASSPSAGTGNFYEQYF | TGTGCCAGCTCCCCGAGCGCAGGGACAGGAAATTTCTACGAGCAGTACTTC
TRBJ1-2 | TRBV28 | NA | NA | CASSPGGSKGYTF | TGTGCCAGCAGCCCAGGAGGGTCTAAAGGCTACACCTTC
TRBJ2-5 | TRBV9 | once | TRBD2 | CASSGGGLAGGRGETQYF | TGTGCCAGCAGCGGAGGGGGACTAGCGGGGGGCCGGGGAGAGACCCAGTACTTC
TRBJ1-2 | TRBV2 | NA | NA | CASMRLPYGYTF | TGTGCCAGCATGCGGTTACCCTATGGCTACACCTTC
TRBJ2-3 | TRBV30 | NA | TRBD2 | CAWSTGGGPDTQYF | TGTGCCTGGAGTACCGGGGGGGGGCCAGATACGCAGTATTTT
TRBJ1-6 | TRBV25-1 | NA | TRBD1 | CASSDLRDRVSPLHF | TGTGCCAGCAGTGATCTCCGGGACAGAGTTTCACCCCTCCACTTT
TRBJ2-7 | TRBV27 | NA | NA | CASRQAHEQYF | TGTGCCAGCAGACAGGCCCACGAGCAGTACTTC
TRBJ1-5 | TRBV6-5 | NA | TRBD1 | CASSYSGTGWDQPQHF | TGTGCCAGCAGTTACTCGGGGACAGGGTGGGATCAGCCCCAGCATTTT
TRBJ2-2 | TRBV11-2 | NA | NA | CASSSTANTGELFF | TGTGCCAGCAGCTCGACAGCGAACACCGGGGAGCTGTTTTTT
TRBJ1-6 | TRBV6-6 | NA | NA | CASRVRVRDSPLHF | TGTGCCAGCAGAGTCAGGGTCCGGGATTCACCCCTCCACTTT